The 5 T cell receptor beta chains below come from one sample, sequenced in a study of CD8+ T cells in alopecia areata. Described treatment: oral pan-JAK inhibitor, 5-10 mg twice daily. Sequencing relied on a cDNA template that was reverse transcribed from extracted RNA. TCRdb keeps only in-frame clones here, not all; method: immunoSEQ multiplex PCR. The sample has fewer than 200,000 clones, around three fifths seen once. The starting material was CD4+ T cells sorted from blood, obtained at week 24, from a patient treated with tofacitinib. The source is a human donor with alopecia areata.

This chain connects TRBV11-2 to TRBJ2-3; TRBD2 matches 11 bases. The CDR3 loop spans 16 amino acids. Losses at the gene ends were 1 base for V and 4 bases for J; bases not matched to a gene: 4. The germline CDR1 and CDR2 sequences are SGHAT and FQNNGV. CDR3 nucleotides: TGTGCCAGCAGCTTAGTAGCGGGGGGGCCCGCAGATACGCAGTATTTT. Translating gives CASSLVAGGPADTQYF.

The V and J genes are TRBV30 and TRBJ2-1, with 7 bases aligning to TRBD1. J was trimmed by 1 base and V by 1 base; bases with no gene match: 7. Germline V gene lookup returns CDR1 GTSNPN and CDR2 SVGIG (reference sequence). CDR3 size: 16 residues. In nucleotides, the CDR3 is TGTGCCTGGAGTGCACCGGGGACAGCATCCTACAATGAGCAGTTCTTC. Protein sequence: CAWSAPGTASYNEQFF.

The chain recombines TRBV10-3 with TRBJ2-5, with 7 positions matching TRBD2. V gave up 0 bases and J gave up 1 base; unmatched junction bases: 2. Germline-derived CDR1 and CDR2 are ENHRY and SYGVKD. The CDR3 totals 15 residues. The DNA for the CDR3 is TGTGCCATCAGTGAGTCGAGCGGGGCCCAAGAGACCCAGTACTTC. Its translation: CAISESSGAQETQYF.

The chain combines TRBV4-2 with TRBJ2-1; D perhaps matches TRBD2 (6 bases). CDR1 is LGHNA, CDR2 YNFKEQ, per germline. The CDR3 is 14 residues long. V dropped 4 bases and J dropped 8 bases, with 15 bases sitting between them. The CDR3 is CASSPPGGPDEQFF. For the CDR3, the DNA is TGTGCCAGCAGCCCTCCAGGAGGGCCGGATGAGCAGTTCTTC.

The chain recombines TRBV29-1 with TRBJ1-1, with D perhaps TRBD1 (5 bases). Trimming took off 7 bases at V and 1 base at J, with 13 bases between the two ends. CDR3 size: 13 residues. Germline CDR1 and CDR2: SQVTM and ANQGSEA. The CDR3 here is CSARPGGNTEAFF. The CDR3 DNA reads TGCAGCGCCAGGCCGGGGGGGAACACTGAAGCTTTCTTT.